This entry features one TCR beta chain sequence. What it binds is unknown. Assay: immunoSEQ multiplex PCR; the TCRdb copy retains only in-frame clones and omits some. The sample consists of more than 300,000 clones, approximately 90% of them appearing once. The data originate from a study of Ad26.COV2.S vaccination and SARS-CoV-2 variants. The wider study: Donor had been placed in the Ad26.COV2.S arm of the COV1001 trial.

Regarding treatment: about 20 received Ad26.COV2.S at low or high dose, single or two shots; about 5 received placebo; per-sample allocation not given. Sampling was performed 63 days after the first vaccine or placebo injection. Expressing Wuhan-strain SARS-CoV-2 spike, an Ad26 vector served as the vaccine. Findings of the study overall: Recipients of vaccine and of placebo showed similar breadth of their non-spike TCR repertoires.

The CDR3 covers 17 residues. Germline loops: CDR1 PRHDT, CDR2 FYEKMQ (reference sequence). Between the trimmed V and J ends, which lost 7 bases and 0 bases, there was a span of 21 bases. This TCR was recovered from a person aged 18-60 years who received the Ad26.COV2.S COVID-19 vaccine or a placebo. Specimen: peripheral blood, collected in a trial of Ad26.COV2.S vaccine versus placebo. The genes are TRBV13 and TRBJ1-1; D not certain. The CDR3, as DNA: TGTGCCAGCATAAAAGGCCCAGCCGGAACCATGAACACTGAAGCTTTCTTT. Translated: CASIKGPAGTMNTEAFF. The variable domain in full, completed from reference TRBV13 and TRBJ1-1, reads AAGVIQSPRHLIKEKRETATLKCYPIPRHDTVYWYQQGPGQDPQFLISFYEKMQSDKGSIPDRFSAQQFSDYHSELNMSSLELGDSALYFCASIKGPAGTMNTEAFFGQGTRLTVV.